This T cell receptor beta chain was documented in a study of T cell responses to AZD1222 COVID-19 vaccine. Study background: Some second doses came at about 4 weeks and others at about 12 weeks; these were pooled. General study findings and limits: Repertoire sampling happened only post peak T cell response. Among spike-specific TCRs, nearly half reportedly target unmutated variant regions. Donors skewed white British and female; clonal diversity was possibly underestimated.

The CDR3 spans 16 residues. Germline lookup yields CDR1 LGHDT and CDR2 YNNKEL (reference sequence). Trimming pared 1 base from V and 4 bases from J, leaving 16 bases between. A remark on this clone: Antigen specificity is unknown.

Some clones are missing from TCRdb's copy, which holds only in-frame ones; the method was immunoSEQ multiplex PCR. The top ten hold approximately 22% of the sample, which has around 110,000 clones, 91% seen once. The V and J genes are TRBV3-1 (or the pseudogene TRBV3-2) and TRBJ1-2, with TRBD1 as a possible D gene (5 bases). The source material was peripheral blood, sampled on day 0 of AZD1222 vaccination. The origin of this receptor is an adult in good health. This chain's CDR3 is CASSQGGLRPPYGYTF. CDR3 sequence (DNA): TGTGCCAGCAGCCAAGGGGGACTCAGGCCCCCCTATGGCTACACCTTC.